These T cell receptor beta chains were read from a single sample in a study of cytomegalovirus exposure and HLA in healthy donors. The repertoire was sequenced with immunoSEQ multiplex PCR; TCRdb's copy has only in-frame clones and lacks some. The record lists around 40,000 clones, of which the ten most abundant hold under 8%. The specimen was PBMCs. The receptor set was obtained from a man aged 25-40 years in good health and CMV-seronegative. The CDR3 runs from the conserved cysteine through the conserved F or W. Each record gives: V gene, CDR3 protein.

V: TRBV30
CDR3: CAWSTGSYGYTF

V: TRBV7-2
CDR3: CASSLVRNSYGYTF

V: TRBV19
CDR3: CASSTSGRVAYEQYF

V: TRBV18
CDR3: CASSARFAGGRGDTQYF

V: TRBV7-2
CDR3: CASRPGGGRAGELFF

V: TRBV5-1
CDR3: CASRITGDSNEKLFF

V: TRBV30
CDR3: CAWSGGIRQSGNQPQHF

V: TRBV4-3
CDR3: CASSQVVTGDDPKVYEQYF

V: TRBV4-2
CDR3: CASQRELQIGSGNNIYF

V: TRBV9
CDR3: CASSRTSGRLGNEQFF

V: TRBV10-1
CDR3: CASSESIRSTGGVETQYF